This is a list of T cell receptor beta chains from one sample in a study of shared clonotypes between healthy human individuals. Repertoires were generated with immunoSEQ multiplex PCR, while TCRdb's copy carries only in-frame clones and drops some. This sample has a few million clones; 93% occur once, and the top ten carry about 1.6%. The sample consisted of naive CD8+ T cells from PBMCs. Every receptor here comes from a man aged 18-30 years in good health. Some clones in this sample may be carry-over from other donors' samples. CDR3s include the opening cysteine and the closing phenylalanine or tryptophan. The order of the fields is CDR3 protein, CDR3 DNA, D gene, J gene, clone size, V gene. A D gene is named only where the DNA matches it firmly. Size tells how often a clone was seen (once, few, many) or the class of an expanded clone, and some rows leave it out.

CDR3: CASTAERVQETQYF
DNA: TGTGCCAGCACAGCAGAGAGGGTCCAAGAGACCCAGTACTTC
D: .
J: TRBJ2-5
size: .
V: TRBV28

CDR3: CASSFTGEWVRNEQYF
DNA: TGCGCCAGCAGCTTTACAGGGGAGTGGGTTCGGAACGAGCAGTACTTC
D: TRBD1
J: TRBJ2-7
size: .
V: TRBV5-1

CDR3: CASSPGDEQYF
DNA: TGTGCCAGCAGCCCGGGGGACGAGCAGTACTTC
D: .
J: TRBJ2-7
size: .
V: TRBV11-2

CDR3: CASSIPGFGEAFF
DNA: TGTGCCAGCAGCATTCCAGGGTTTGGGGAAGCTTTCTTT
D: .
J: TRBJ1-1
size: once
V: TRBV7-6

CDR3: CASSLGWSGSYNEQFF
DNA: TGTGCCAGCAGCTTAGGTTGGAGTGGGTCCTACAATGAGCAGTTCTTC
D: .
J: TRBJ2-1
size: .
V: TRBV11-2

CDR3: CASTLVSRGRIGEKLFF
DNA: TGTGCCAGCACTTTAGTCTCCCGAGGGAGGATAGGGGAAAAACTGTTTTTT
D: .
J: TRBJ1-4
size: .
V: TRBV28

CDR3: CASSPSGVEAFF
DNA: TGTGCCAGCAGTCCCTCGGGCGTTGAAGCTTTCTTT
D: .
J: TRBJ1-1
size: .
V: TRBV28

CDR3: CASSLTGGSVTDTQYF
DNA: TGTGCCAGCAGCTTGACAGGGGGCAGTGTAACAGATACGCAGTATTTT
D: TRBD1
J: TRBJ2-3
size: .
V: TRBV7-8

CDR3: CAISESGGGGYEQYF
DNA: TGTGCCATCAGTGAATCAGGGGGCGGAGGCTACGAGCAGTACTTC
D: TRBD1
J: TRBJ2-7
size: .
V: TRBV10-3

CDR3: CSVPGTSGHRRYYNEQFF
DNA: TGCAGCGTCCCCGGGACTAGCGGACACCGCCGTTACTACAATGAGCAGTTCTTC
D: TRBD2
J: TRBJ2-1
size: .
V: TRBV29-1

CDR3: CASSQRSTVNTEAFF
DNA: TGCGCCAGCAGCCAACGGTCGACGGTGAACACTGAAGCTTTCTTT
D: .
J: TRBJ1-1
size: .
V: TRBV4-3

CDR3: CASSRPREIATEAFF
DNA: TGTGCCAGCAGCCGCCCCCGCGAGATAGCTACTGAAGCTTTCTTT
D: .
J: TRBJ1-1
size: .
V: TRBV28

CDR3: CASSPRTSGSGTGELFF
DNA: TGTGCCAGCAGCCCCCGGACTAGCGGGAGTGGCACCGGGGAGCTGTTTTTT
D: TRBD2
J: TRBJ2-2
size: .
V: TRBV11-3

CDR3: CASSLARGQNEQFF
DNA: TGTGCCAGCAGCTTGGCCAGGGGGCAGAATGAGCAGTTCTTC
D: TRBD1
J: TRBJ2-1
size: .
V: TRBV5-6

CDR3: CASSTLYGLAGGQSSYEQYF
DNA: TGTGCCAGCAGCACCCTCTATGGACTAGCGGGAGGGCAAAGCTCCTACGAGCAGTACTTC
D: TRBD2
J: TRBJ2-7
size: .
V: TRBV5-5